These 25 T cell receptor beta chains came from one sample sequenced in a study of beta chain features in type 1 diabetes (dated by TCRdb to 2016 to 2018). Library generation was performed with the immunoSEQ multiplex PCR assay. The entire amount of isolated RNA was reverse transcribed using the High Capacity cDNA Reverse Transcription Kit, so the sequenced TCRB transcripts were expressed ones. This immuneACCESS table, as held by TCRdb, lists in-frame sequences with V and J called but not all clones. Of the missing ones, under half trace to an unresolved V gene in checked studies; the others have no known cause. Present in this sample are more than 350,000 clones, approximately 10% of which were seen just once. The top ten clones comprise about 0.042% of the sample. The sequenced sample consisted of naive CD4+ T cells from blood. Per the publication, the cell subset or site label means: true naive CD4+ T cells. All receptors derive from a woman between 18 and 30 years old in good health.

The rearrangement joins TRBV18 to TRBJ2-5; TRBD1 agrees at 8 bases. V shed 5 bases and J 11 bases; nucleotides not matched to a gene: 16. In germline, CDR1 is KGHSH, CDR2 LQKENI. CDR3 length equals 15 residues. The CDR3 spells CASSALPRGLGEQYF. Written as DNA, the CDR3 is TGTGCCAGCTCAGCGTTACCCAGGGGGCTGGGGGAGCAGTACTTC.

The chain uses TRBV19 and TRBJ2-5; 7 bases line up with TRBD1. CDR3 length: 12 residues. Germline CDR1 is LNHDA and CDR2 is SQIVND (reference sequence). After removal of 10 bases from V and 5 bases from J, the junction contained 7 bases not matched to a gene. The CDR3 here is CATGQARETQYF. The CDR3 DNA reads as TGTGCCACCGGACAGGCGCGGGAGACCCAGTACTTC.

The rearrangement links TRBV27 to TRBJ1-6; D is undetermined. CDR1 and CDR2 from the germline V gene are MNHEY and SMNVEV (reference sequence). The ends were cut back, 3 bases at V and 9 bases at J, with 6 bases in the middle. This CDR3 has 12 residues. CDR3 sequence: CASSFPFSPLHF. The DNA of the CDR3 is TGTGCCAGCAGTTTCCCGTTTTCACCCCTCCACTTT.

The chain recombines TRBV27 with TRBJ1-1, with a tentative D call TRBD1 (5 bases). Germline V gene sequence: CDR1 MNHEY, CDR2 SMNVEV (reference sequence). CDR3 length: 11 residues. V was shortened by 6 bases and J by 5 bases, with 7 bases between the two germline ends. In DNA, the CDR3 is TGTGCCAGCAGCAGGGATACTGAAGCTTTCTTT. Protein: CASSRDTEAFF.

CDR3 sequence: CASSLAGLPRLEQFF. The CDR3 DNA is TGTGCCAGCAGCTTGGCGGGACTACCTCGACTTGAGCAGTTCTTC. The chain joins TRBV11-2 to TRBJ2-1; 7 positions agree with TRBD2. Germline V gene sequence: CDR1 SGHAT, CDR2 FQNNGV. The CDR3 extends over 15 amino acids. J was trimmed by 9 bases and V by 3 bases; bases with no gene match: 11.

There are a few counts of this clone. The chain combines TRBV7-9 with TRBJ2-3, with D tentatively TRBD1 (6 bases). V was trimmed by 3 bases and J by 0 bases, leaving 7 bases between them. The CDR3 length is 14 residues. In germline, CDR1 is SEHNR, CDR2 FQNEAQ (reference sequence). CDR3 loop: CASSFQGSTDTQYF. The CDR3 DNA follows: TGTGCCAGCAGCTTCCAGGGGAGCACAGATACGCAGTATTTT.

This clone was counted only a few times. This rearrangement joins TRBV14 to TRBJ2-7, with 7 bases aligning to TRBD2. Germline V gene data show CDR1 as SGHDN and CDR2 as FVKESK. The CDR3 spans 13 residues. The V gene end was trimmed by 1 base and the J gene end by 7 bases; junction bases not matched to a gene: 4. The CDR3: CASSQVLASEQYF. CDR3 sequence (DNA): TGTGCCAGCAGCCAAGTACTAGCGAGTGAGCAGTACTTC. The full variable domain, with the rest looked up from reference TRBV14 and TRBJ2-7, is EAGVTQFPSHSVIEKGQTVTLRCDPISGHDNLYWYRRVMGKEIKFLLHFVKESKQDESGMPNNRFLAERTGGTYSTLKVQPAELEDSGVYFCASSQVLASEQYFGPGTRLTVT.

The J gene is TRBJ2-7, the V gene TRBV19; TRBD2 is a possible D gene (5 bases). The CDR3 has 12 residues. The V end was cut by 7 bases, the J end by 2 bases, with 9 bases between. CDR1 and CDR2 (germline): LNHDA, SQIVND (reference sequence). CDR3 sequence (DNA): TGTGCCAGTAAGAGGGATACCTACGAGCAGTACTTC. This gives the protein CASKRDTYEQYF.

CDR3 residues: CASSRTGVWETQYF. CDR3 DNA sequence: TGTGCCAGCAGCCGGACAGGGGTTTGGGAGACCCAGTACTTC. V and J are TRBV7-9 and TRBJ2-5; 9 positions agree with TRBD1. The CDR3 is 14 amino acids. Looked up from germline, CDR1 is SEHNR and CDR2 is FQNEAQ (reference sequence). The V and J ends lost 5 bases and 5 bases, in that order; junction bases with no gene match: 6. The full variable domain, its missing parts supplied by reference TRBV7-9 and TRBJ2-5, is DTGVSQNPRHKITKRGQNVTFRCDPISEHNRLYWYRQTLGQGPEFLTYFQNEAQLEKSRLLSDRFSAERPKGSFSTLEIQRTEQGDSAMYLCASSRTGVWETQYFGPGTRLLVL.

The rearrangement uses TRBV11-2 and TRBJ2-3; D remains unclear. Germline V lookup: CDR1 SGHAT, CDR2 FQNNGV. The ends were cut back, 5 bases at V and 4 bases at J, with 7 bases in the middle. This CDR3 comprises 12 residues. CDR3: CASSRRPDTQYF. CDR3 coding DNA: TGTGCCAGCAGCCGTAGGCCAGATACGCAGTATTTT.

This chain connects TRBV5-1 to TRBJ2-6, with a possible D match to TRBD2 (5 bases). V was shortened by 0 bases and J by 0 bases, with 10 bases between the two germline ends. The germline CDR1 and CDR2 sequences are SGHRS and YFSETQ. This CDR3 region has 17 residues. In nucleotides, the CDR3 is TGCGCCAGCAGCTTGGCCGGGATCGGCTCTGGGGCCAACGTCCTGACTTTC. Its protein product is CASSLAGIGSGANVLTF.

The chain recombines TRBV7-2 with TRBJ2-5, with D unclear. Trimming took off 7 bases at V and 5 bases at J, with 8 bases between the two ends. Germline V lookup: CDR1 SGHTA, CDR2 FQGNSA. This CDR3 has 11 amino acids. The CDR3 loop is CASTQLETQYF. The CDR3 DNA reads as TGTGCCAGCACCCAATTGGAGACCCAGTACTTC.

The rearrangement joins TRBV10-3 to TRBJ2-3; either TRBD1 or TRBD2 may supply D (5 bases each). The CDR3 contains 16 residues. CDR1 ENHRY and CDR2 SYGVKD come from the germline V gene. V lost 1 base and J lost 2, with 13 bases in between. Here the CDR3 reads CAISEFVGAFTDTQYF. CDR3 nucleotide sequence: TGTGCCATCAGTGAGTTCGTCGGGGCCTTCACAGATACGCAGTATTTT.

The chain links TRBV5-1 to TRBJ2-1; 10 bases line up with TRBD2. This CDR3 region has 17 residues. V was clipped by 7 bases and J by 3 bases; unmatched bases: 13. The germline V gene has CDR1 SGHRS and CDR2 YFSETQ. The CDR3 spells CASPPPRAGGIYNEQFF. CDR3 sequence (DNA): TGCGCCAGCCCTCCTCCACGAGCGGGGGGGATCTACAATGAGCAGTTCTTC.

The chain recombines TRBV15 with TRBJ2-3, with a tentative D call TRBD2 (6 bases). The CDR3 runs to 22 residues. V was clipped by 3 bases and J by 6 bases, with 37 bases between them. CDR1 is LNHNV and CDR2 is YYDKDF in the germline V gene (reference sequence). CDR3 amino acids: CATSRTLTGGSFSHSGSDTQYF. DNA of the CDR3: TGTGCCACCAGCAGGACCCTTACCGGGGGTAGCTTCTCCCATAGCGGTTCGGATACGCAGTATTTT.

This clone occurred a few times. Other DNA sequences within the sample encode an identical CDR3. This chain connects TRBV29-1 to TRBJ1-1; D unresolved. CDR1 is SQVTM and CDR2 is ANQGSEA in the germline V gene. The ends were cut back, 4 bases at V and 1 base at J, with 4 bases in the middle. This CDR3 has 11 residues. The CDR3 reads CSVVENTEAFF. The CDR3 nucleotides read TGCAGCGTTGTTGAGAACACTGAAGCTTTCTTT.

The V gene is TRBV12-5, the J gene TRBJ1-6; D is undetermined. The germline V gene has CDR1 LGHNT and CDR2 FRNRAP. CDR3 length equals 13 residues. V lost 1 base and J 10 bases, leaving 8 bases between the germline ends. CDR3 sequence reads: CASGLEEGSPLHF. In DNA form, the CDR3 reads TGTGCTAGTGGTTTGGAAGAGGGATCACCCCTCCACTTT. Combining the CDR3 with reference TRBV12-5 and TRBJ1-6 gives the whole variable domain DARVTQTPRHKVTEMGQEVTMRCQPILGHNTVFWYRQTMMQGLELLAYFRNRAPLDDSGMPKDRFSAEMPDATLATLKIQPSEPRDSAVYFCASGLEEGSPLHFGNGTRLTVT.

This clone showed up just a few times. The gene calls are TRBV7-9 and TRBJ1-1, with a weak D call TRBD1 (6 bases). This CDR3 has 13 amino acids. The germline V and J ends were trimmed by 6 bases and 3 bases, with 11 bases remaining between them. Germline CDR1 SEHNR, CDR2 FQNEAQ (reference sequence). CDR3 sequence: CASRRQVYTEAFF. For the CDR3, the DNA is TGTGCCAGCAGGAGACAGGTCTACACTGAAGCTTTCTTT.

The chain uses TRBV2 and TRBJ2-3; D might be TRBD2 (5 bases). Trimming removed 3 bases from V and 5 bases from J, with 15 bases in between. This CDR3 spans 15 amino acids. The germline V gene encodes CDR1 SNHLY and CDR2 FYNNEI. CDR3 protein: CASSEDLPHLDTQYF. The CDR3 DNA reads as TGTGCCAGCAGTGAGGACTTACCACATCTAGATACGCAGTATTTT.

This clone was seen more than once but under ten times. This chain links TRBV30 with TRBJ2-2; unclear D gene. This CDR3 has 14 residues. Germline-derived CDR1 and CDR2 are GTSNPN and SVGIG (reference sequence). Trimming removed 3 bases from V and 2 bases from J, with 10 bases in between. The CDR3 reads CAWSGWGNTGELFF. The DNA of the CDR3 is TGTGCCTGGAGCGGGTGGGGAAACACCGGGGAGCTGTTTTTT.

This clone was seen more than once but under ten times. The CDR3 is CASSLAFRGLDGYTF. In nucleotides, the CDR3 is TGTGCCAGCAGCTTAGCGTTCAGGGGGCTGGATGGCTACACCTTC. V is TRBV7-2 and J is TRBJ1-2, with 8 bases identical to TRBD1. In germline, CDR1 is SGHTA, CDR2 FQGNSA. The CDR3 has 15 amino acids. Trimming removed 0 bases from V and 6 bases from J; junction bases left unmatched: 6.

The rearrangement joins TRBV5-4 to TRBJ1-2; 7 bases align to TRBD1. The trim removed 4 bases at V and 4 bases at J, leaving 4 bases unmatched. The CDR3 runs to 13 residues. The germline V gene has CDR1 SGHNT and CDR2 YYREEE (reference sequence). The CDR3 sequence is CASSPGQIYGYTF. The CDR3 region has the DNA TGTGCCAGCAGCCCGGGACAGATCTATGGCTACACCTTC.

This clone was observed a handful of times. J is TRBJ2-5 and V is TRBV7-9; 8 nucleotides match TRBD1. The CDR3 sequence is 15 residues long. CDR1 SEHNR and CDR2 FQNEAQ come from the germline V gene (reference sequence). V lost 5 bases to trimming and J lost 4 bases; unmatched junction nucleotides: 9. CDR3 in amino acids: CASSRGTGGAETQYF. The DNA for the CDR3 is TGTGCCAGCAGCCGAGGGACAGGAGGCGCAGAGACCCAGTACTTC.

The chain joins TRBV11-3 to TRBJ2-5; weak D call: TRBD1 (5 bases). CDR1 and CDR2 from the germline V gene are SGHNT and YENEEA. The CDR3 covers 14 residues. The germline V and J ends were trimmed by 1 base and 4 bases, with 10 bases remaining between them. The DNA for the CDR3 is TGTGCCAGCAGCTTAGTCGCAGGGTCAGAGACCCAGTACTTC. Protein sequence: CASSLVAGSETQYF.

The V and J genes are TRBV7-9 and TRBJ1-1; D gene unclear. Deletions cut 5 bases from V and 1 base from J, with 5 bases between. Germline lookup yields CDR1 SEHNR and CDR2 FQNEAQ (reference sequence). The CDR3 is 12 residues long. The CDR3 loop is CASSRGNTEAFF. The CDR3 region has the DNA TGTGCCAGCAGCAGAGGGAACACTGAAGCTTTCTTT.